The 15 T cell receptor beta chains in this list originate from one sample, sequenced in a study of human T cells and chemical hapten exposure. Regarding time point: patch test 2, 6 weeks after DPC sensitization. Treatment indicated: therapeutic diphenylcyclopropenone sensitization with weekly scalp DPC. TCRdb itself ran the RACE reads through MiXCR, one entry per CDR3 protein. There are a few hundred thousand distinct CDR3 sequences in the sample; about 6% occur only once, and 5% to 6% lies in the top ten. The sequenced sample was whole blood, obtained in connection with sensitization to the hapten diphenylcyclopropenone (DPC). The receptors stem from a young woman with alopecia areata. Some clones in this sample may be carry-over from other donors' samples.

The chain joins TRBV5-1 to TRBJ1-6; possible D gene TRBD1, 6 bases. V was cut by 0 bases and J by 8 bases, with 6 bases left in between. The CDR3 is 13 residues long. In germline, CDR1 is SGHRS, CDR2 YFSETQ. CDR3 DNA: TGCGCCAGCAGCTTGGAGGGGGATTCACCCCTCCACTTT. Translation: CASSLEGDSPLHF.

V is TRBV7-9 and J is TRBJ2-7, with TRBD2 as a possible D gene (7 bases). Between the trimmed V and J ends, which lost 0 bases and 3 bases, there was a span of 15 bases. Germline loops: CDR1 SEHNR, CDR2 FQNEAQ (reference sequence). This CDR3 is built from 16 residues. The CDR3 DNA reads as TGTGCCAGCAGCTTAGCGGGGGCTAGCGGTTACTACGAGCAGTACTTC. Translating gives CASSLAGASGYYEQYF.

J is TRBJ1-1 and V is TRBV6-5, with D maybe TRBD1 (5 bases). The CDR3 consists of 14 residues. Trimming took off 2 bases at V and 5 bases at J, with 12 bases between the two ends. From germline, CDR1 is MNHEY and CDR2 SVGAGI. CDR3 sequence (DNA): TGTGCCAGCAGTTACCAGGGTATAGGGACTGAAGCTTTCTTT. It is translated as CASSYQGIGTEAFF.

Ten or more counts support this clonotype. This sequence joins TRBV7-2 and TRBJ1-2, with a tentative D call TRBD1 (6 bases). V lost 0 bases and J lost 4, with 15 bases in between. The CDR3 is 16 residues long. Germline V gene data show CDR1 as SGHTA and CDR2 as FQGNSA. The CDR3 nucleotides read TGTGCCAGCAGCTTAGCGCGAACACAGGGAGGCTATGGCTACACCTTC. This codes for CASSLARTQGGYGYTF.

The chain employs TRBV4-1 and TRBJ2-3; TRBD1 or TRBD2 may be the D gene (6 bases each). CDR1 is MGHRA and CDR2 is YSYEKL in the germline V gene. The CDR3 consists of 16 residues. Trimming pared 4 bases from V and 2 bases from J, leaving 16 bases between. The CDR3 reads CASSPNGGSDTDTQYF. Written as DNA, the CDR3 is TGCGCCAGCAGCCCGAACGGGGGCTCCGACACAGATACGCAGTATTTT.

V usage is TRBV20-1 and J usage is TRBJ2-7; 10 nucleotides match TRBD1. The length of the CDR3 is 14 residues. J was trimmed by 6 bases and V by 0 bases; bases with no gene match: 5. CDR1 and CDR2 from the germline V gene are DFQATT and SNEGSKA (reference sequence). The CDR3: CSAREAGQGSEQYF. In DNA form, the CDR3 reads TGCAGTGCTAGAGAGGCGGGACAGGGGAGCGAGCAGTACTTC.

In this sample, this clonotype turned up many times. V is TRBV5-6 and J is TRBJ2-7, with a weak D call TRBD1 (5 bases). Looked up from germline, CDR1 is SGHDT and CDR2 is YYEEEE. Trimming took 4 bases from V and 3 from J, leaving 8 bases between them. The CDR3 covers 12 residues. CDR3 DNA sequence: TGTGCCAGCAGCAGGGGCGACTACGAGCAGTACTTC. It is translated as CASSRGDYEQYF.

The chain uses TRBV19 and TRBJ1-1; D is possibly TRBD1 (5 bases). Trimming shortened V by 5 bases and J by 0 bases, and 16 bases separated the two germline ends. This CDR3 region has 16 residues. Per the germline V gene, CDR1 is LNHDA and CDR2 is SQIVND (reference sequence). The CDR3 spells CASSWGSADMNTEAFF. CDR3 coding DNA: TGTGCCAGTAGTTGGGGGTCGGCGGACATGAACACTGAAGCTTTCTTT.

The chain carries TRBV5-6 and TRBJ1-2; TRBD1 is a possible D gene (6 bases). This CDR3 contains 13 residues. Germline-derived CDR1 and CDR2 are SGHDT and YYEEEE. Trimming took 5 bases from V and 6 from J, leaving 14 bases between them. Here the CDR3 DNA reads TGTGCCAGCAGTTCACGGGACACCGATGGCTACACCTTC. It is translated as CASSSRDTDGYTF.

This clonotype showed up just a few times. CDR3 loop: CASSLYLGNTIYF. In DNA, the CDR3 is TGTGCCAGCAGTTTGTACTTAGGAAACACCATATATTTT. This rearrangement joins TRBV12-3 or TRBV12-4 to TRBJ1-3; D uncertain. V was cut by 3 bases and J by 4 bases, with 7 bases left in between. The length of the CDR3 is 13 residues.

This clonotype was seen more than once but under ten times. The chain combines TRBV12-3 or TRBV12-4 with TRBJ2-3; D ambiguous. The V gene lost 4 bases and the J gene lost 0 bases, with 11 bases spanning the gap. The CDR3 has 15 residues. CDR3 in DNA: TGTGCCAGCAGTTCTCTAGAATCTAGCACAGATACGCAGTATTTT. Translation gives CASSSLESSTDTQYF.

There are a few counts of this clonotype. The rearrangement joins TRBV4-1 to TRBJ2-2; TRBD1 is a possible D gene (6 bases). Trimming took off 5 bases at V and 6 bases at J, with 16 bases between the two ends. The CDR3 is 15 residues long. The germline gives CDR1 MGHRA, CDR2 YSYEKL. The CDR3 region is CASSVQQGFAGELFF. CDR3 bases: TGCGCCAGCAGCGTACAACAGGGTTTCGCCGGGGAGCTGTTTTTT.

The sample holds many counts of this clonotype. The gene calls are TRBV4-3 and TRBJ2-1, with 8 positions matching TRBD2. Unmatched junction bases numbered 5, after V lost 1 base and J lost 6 bases. Germline values: CDR1 LGHNA, CDR2 YSLEER. The CDR3 runs 15 residues. As DNA, the CDR3 is TGCGCCAGCAGCCAAGTCGCGGGACTAGGCAATGAGCAGTTCTTC. Encoded protein: CASSQVAGLGNEQFF.

In this sample, this clonotype turned up many times. The J gene is TRBJ1-2, the V gene TRBV6-1; D gene unclear. V lost 3 bases, J lost 4 bases, and 9 bases lay in between. Germline CDR1 MNHNS, CDR2 SASEGT. This CDR3 comprises 13 residues. This chain's CDR3 is CASSDRQTYGYTF. The CDR3 DNA reads as TGTGCCAGCAGTGACCGGCAGACCTATGGCTACACCTTC.

This clonotype has at least ten counts. The DNA for the CDR3 is TGTGCCAGCAGTTTGCGGGGCTATGGCTACACCTTC. It codes for CASSLRGYGYTF. The J gene is TRBJ1-2, the V gene TRBV27; D ambiguous. Germline values: CDR1 MNHEY, CDR2 SMNVEV (reference sequence). The CDR3 contains 12 residues. V lost 3 bases, J lost 4 bases, and 6 bases lay in between.